This TCR beta chain was identified in a study of blood T cell repertoires in COVID-19. Germline V lookup: CDR1 SGHRS, CDR2 YFSETQ. Losses at the gene ends were 4 bases for V and 4 bases for J; bases not matched to a gene: 3. The CDR3 spans 13 residues. Those enrolled in Seattle joined during active infection and were followed longitudinally afterward. Original data processing: Amplification from reference gene primers served as the basis for estimated nucleated cell counts. The repertoire was sequenced with immunoSEQ multiplex PCR; TCRdb's copy has only in-frame clones and lacks some. V and J calls and clone size are those listed in that table; D and trimming were worked out from the DNA. This table has a few hundred thousand clones, just under 90% appearing once.

Sequenced material: peripheral blood. The sequence was collected from a woman aged 25-40 years with COVID-19, enrolled during active disease. The chain uses TRBV5-1 and TRBJ1-1, with TRBD1 identical over 8 bases. The CDR3 DNA follows: TGCGCCAGCAGCCTGACAGGGGTCACTGAAGCTTTCTTT. As protein: CASSLTGVTEAFF.